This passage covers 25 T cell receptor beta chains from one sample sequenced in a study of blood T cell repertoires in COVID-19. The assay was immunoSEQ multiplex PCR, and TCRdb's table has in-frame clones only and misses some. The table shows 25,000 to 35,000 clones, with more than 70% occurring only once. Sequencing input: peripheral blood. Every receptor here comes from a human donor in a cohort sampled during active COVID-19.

The DNA of the CDR3 is TGTGCCAGCAGTTCCCCTAGCGGGACCACCTACGAGCAGTACTTC. Translation: CASSSPSGTTYEQYF. This chain uses TRBV28 with TRBJ2-7; 9 bases agree with TRBD2. Germline loops: CDR1 MDHEN, CDR2 SYDVKM. V was pared by 4 bases and J by 2 bases, with 6 bases of the junction left unmatched. The CDR3 is made up of 15 amino acids.

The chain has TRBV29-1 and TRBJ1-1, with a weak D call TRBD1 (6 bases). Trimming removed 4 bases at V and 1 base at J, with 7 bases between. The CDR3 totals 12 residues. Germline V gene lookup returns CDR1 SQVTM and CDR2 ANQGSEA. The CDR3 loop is CSVARGNTEAFF. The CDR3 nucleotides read TGCAGCGTTGCCAGGGGGAACACTGAAGCTTTCTTT.

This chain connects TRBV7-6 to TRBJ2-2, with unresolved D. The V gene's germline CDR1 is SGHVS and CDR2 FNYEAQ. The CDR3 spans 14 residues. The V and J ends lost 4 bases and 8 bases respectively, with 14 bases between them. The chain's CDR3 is CASSSTDGRGELFF. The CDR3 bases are TGTGCCAGCAGCTCGACCGACGGCAGGGGGGAGCTGTTTTTT.

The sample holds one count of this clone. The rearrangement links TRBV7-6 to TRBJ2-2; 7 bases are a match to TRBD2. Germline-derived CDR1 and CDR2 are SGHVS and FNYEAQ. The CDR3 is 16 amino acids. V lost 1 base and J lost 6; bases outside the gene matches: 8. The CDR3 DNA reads TGTGCCAGCAGCTTAGAAGTAGCGGGTCCTCCCGGGGAGCTGTTTTTT. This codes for CASSLEVAGPPGELFF.

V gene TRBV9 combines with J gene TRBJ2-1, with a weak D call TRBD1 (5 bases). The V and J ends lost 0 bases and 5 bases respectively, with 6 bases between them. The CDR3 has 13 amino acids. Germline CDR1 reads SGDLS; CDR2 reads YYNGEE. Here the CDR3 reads CASSVAGNNEQFF. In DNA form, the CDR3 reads TGTGCCAGCAGCGTAGCAGGGAACAATGAGCAGTTCTTC.

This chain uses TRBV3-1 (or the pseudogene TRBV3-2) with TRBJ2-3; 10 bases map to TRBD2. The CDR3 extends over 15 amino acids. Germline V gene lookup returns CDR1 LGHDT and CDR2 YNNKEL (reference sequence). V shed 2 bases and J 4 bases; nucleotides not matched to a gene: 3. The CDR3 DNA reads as TGTGCCAGCAGCCAAACTAGCGGGGAGGCAGATACGCAGTATTTT. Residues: CASSQTSGEADTQYF.

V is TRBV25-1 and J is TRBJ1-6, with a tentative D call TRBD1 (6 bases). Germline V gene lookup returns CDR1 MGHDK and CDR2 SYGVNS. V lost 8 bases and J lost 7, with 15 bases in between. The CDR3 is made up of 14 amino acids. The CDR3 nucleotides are TGTGCCAGCTCATCCGGGACAAAGAATTCACCCCTCCACTTT. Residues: CASSSGTKNSPLHF. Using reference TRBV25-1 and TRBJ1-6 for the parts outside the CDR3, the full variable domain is EADIYQTPRYLVIGTGKKITLECSQTMGHDKMYWYQQDPGMELHLIHYSYGVNSTEKGDLSSESTVSRIRTEHFPLTLESARPSHTSQYLCASSSGTKNSPLHFGNGTRLTVT.

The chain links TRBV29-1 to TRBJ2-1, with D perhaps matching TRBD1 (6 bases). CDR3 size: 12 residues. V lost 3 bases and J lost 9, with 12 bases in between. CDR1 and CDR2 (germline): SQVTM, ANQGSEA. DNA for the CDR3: TGCAGCGTTGATGTTTGGGACACTGAGCAGTTCTTC. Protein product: CSVDVWDTEQFF.

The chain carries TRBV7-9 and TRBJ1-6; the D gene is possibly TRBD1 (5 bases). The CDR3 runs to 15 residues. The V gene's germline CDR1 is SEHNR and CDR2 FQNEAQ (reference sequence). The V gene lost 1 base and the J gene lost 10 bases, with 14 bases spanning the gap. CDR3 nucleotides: TGTGCCAGCAGCTTAGTGGGCCAGGGTGGCTCACCCCTCCACTTT. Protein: CASSLVGQGGSPLHF.

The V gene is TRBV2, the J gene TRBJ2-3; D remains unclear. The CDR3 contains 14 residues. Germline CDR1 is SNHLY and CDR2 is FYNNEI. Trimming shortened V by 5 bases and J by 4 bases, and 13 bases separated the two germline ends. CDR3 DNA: TGTGCCAGCAGTCCTGCCCGTGGCCCAGATACGCAGTATTTT. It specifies CASSPARGPDTQYF.

The CDR3 region is CASSLSGGGYEQYF. Written as DNA, the CDR3 is TGTGCCAGCAGCTTGTCAGGGGGCGGCTACGAGCAGTACTTC. The rearrangement uses TRBV7-3 and TRBJ2-7, with TRBD1 matching 8 bases. Germline V gene data show CDR1 as SGHTA and CDR2 as FQGTGA. The CDR3 has 14 residues. The ends lost 3 bases at V and 3 bases at J; junction bases unmatched: 4.

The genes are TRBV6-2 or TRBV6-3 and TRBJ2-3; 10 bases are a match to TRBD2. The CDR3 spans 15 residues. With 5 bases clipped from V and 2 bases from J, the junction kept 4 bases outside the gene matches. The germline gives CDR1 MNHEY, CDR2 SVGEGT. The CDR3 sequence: CASSPGLAATDTQYF. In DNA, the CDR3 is TGTGCCAGCAGTCCCGGACTAGCGGCCACAGATACGCAGTATTTT.

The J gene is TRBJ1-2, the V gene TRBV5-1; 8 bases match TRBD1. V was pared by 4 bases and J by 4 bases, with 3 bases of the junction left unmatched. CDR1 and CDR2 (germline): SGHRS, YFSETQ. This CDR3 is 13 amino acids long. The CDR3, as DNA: TGCGCCAGCAGCCCCGGACAGGGCTATGGCTACACCTTC. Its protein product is CASSPGQGYGYTF.

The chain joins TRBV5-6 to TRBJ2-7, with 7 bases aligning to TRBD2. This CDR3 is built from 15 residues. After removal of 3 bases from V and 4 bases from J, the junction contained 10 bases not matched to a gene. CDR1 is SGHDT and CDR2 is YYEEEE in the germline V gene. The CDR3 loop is CASSSRGVSGYEQYF. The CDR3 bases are TGTGCCAGCAGCTCCCGGGGGGTGTCAGGGTACGAGCAGTACTTC.

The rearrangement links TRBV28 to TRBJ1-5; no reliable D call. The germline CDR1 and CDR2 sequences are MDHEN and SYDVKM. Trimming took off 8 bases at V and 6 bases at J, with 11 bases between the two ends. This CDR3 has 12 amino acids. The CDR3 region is CASSPGSQPQHF. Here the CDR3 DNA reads TGTGCCAGCTCCCCGGGGAGTCAGCCCCAGCATTTT.

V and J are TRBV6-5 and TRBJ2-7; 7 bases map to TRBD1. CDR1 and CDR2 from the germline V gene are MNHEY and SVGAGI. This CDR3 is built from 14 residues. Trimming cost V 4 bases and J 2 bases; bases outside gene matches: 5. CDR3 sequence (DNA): TGTGCCAGCAGTTTCCGGGACAGAGCCTACGAGCAGTACTTC. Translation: CASSFRDRAYEQYF.

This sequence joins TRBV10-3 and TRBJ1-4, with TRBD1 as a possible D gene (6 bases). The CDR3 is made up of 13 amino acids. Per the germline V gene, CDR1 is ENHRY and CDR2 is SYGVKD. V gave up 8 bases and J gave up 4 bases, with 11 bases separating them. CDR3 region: CAIRTALNEKLFF. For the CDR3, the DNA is TGTGCCATCCGGACAGCCCTTAATGAAAAACTGTTTTTT.

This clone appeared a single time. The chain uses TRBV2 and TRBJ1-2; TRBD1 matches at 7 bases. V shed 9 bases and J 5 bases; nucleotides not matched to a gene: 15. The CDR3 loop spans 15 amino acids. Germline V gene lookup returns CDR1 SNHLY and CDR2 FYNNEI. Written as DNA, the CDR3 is TGTGCCAGAGGGGGCAGCTCCGCCCAAAGTTATGGCTACACCTTC. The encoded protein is CARGGSSAQSYGYTF. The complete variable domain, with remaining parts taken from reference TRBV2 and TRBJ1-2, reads EPEVTQTPSHQVTQMGQEVILRCVPISNHLYFYWYRQILGQKVEFLVSFYNNEISEKSEIFDDQFSVERPDGSNFTLKIRSTKLEDSAMYFCARGGSSAQSYGYTFGSGTRLTVV.

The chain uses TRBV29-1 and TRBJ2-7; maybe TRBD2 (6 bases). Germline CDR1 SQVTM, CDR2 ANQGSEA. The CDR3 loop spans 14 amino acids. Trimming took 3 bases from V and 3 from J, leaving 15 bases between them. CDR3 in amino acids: CSVDYGSKGYEQYF. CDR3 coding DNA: TGCAGCGTTGATTACGGGAGTAAGGGCTACGAGCAGTACTTC.

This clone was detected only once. In nucleotides, the CDR3 is TGCGCCAGCAGCTTGGGACTAGCGGTCGGGGAGACCCAGTACTTC. Translation: CASSLGLAVGETQYF. The chain employs TRBV5-1 and TRBJ2-5, with 9 positions matching TRBD2. Trimming at V came to 0 bases and at J to 5 bases, leaving 5 bases not matched to a gene. This CDR3 is built from 15 residues. Germline values: CDR1 SGHRS, CDR2 YFSETQ.

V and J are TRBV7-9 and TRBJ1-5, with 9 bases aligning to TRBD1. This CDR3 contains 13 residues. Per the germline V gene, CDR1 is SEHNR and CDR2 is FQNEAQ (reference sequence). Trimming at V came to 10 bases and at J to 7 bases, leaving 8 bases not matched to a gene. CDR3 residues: CATGTGSGQPQHF. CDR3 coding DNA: TGTGCCACCGGGACAGGGTCAGGCCAGCCCCAGCATTTT.

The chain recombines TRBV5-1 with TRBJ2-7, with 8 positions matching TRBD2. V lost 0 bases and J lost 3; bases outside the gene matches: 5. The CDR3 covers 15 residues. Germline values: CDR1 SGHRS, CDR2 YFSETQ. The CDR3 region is CASSLVGTSGYEQYF. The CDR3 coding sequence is TGCGCCAGCAGCTTGGTTGGAACTAGCGGCTACGAGCAGTACTTC.

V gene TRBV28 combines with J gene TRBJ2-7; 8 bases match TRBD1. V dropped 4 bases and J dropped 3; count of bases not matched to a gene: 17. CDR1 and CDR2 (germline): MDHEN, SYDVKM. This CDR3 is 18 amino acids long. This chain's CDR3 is CASSSPGQGPANLYEQYF. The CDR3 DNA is TGTGCCAGCAGTTCCCCTGGACAGGGCCCCGCAAATCTCTACGAGCAGTACTTC.

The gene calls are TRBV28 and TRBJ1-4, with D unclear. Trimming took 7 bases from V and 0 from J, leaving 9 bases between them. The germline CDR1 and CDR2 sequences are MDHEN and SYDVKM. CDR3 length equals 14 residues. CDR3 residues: CASTRVATNEKLFF. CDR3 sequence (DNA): TGTGCCAGCACTAGAGTTGCAACTAATGAAAAACTGTTTTTT.

For the CDR3, the DNA is TGTGCCAGCAGTTACGTCCTAGACTCCTACAATGAGCAGTTCTTC. Translated, it gives CASSYVLDSYNEQFF. The chain is built from TRBV6-5 and TRBJ2-1; D is uncertain. The V end was cut by 2 bases, the J end by 0 bases, with 8 bases between. The CDR3 runs 15 residues. Germline loops: CDR1 MNHEY, CDR2 SVGAGI.